The rows below give T cell receptor beta chains drawn from one sample of a study of a mutant IDH1 vaccine in newly diagnosed glioma. Method: immunoSEQ multiplex PCR; TCRdb's copy keeps in-frame clones and lacks some. This table holds over 45,000 clones, roughly 80% found once. Antigens for these TCRs are unknown. The sequences come from PBMCs, collected from a glioma patient whose treatment included an IDH1 peptide vaccine. The origin of the receptors is a man aged 40-55 years with glioma. The CDR3 runs from the conserved cysteine through the conserved F or W. A D gene is named only where the DNA matches it firmly.

j_call d_call v_call cdr3_nt cdr3_aa
TRBJ2-7 . TRBV6-6 TGTGCCAGCAGTTATGGGTACGGCGAGCAGTACTTC CASSYGYGEQYF
TRBJ2-7 . TRBV14 TGTGCCAGCAGCCTCGGGACCTCCTACGAGCAGTACTTC CASSLGTSYEQYF
TRBJ1-1 . TRBV7-8 TGTGCCAGCAGCTTAGAAACATACGAAGCTTTCTTT CASSLETYEAFF
TRBJ1-3 . TRBV6-6 TGTGCCAGCAGGGAGACAGAGAGCTCTGGAAACACCATATATTTT CASRETESSGNTIYF
TRBJ2-7 TRBD1 TRBV2 TGTGCCAGGGACAGGGGCTCAGGCTACGAGCAGTACTTC CARDRGSGYEQYF
TRBJ2-5 . TRBV6-6 TGTGCCAGCAATACAGGGCGGGAGACCCAGTACTTC CASNTGRETQYF
TRBJ2-1 TRBD2 TRBV7-9 TGTGCCAGCAGCCTCCGTAGGCGGGCGGGGGCCTACAATGAGCAGTTCTTC CASSLRRRAGAYNEQFF
TRBJ2-2 TRBD2 TRBV4-2 TGTGCCAGCAGCCGGCTAGCGGGGACGAACACCGGGGAGCTGTTTTTT CASSRLAGTNTGELFF
TRBJ1-5 . TRBV7-8 TGTGCCAGCAGCTTAGGGGGGCCTAGCAATCAGCCCCAGCATTTT CASSLGGPSNQPQHF
TRBJ1-5 . TRBV4-1 TGCGCCAGCAGCCAAGGTCCAGATAGCAATCAGCCCCAGCATTTT CASSQGPDSNQPQHF